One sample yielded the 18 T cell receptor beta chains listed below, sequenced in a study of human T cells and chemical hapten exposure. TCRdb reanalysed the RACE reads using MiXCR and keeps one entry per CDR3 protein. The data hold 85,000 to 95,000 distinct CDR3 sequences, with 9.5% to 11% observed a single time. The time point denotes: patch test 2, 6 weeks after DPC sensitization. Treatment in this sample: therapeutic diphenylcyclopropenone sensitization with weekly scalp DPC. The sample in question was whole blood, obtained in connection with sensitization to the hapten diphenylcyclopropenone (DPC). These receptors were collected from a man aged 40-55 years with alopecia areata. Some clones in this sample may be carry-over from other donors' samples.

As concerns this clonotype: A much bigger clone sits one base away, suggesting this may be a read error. Here the CDR3 DNA reads TGTGCCAGCAGTTTATATAGGAGGCGAACAGATACGCAGTATTTT. Its translation: CASSLYRRRTDTQYF. The chain has TRBV28 and TRBJ2-3; D perhaps matches TRBD2 (5 bases). The CDR3 has 15 residues. The ends were cut back, 1 base at V and 3 bases at J, with 11 bases in the middle. Looked up from germline, CDR1 is MDHEN and CDR2 is SYDVKM.

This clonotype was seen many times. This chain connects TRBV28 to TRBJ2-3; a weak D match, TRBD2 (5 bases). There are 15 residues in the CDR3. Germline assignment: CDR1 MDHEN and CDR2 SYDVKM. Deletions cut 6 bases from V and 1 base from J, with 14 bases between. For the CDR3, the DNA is TGTGCCAGCAGAGTCCGGGTTAGCGGCACAGATACGCAGTATTTT. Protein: CASRVRVSGTDTQYF.

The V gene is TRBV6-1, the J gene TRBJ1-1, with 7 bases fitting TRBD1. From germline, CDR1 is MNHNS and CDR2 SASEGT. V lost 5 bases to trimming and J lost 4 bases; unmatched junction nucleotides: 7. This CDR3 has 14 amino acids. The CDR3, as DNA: TGTGCCAGCAGTCTGACAGGGTTTACCACTGAAGCTTTCTTT. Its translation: CASSLTGFTTEAFF.

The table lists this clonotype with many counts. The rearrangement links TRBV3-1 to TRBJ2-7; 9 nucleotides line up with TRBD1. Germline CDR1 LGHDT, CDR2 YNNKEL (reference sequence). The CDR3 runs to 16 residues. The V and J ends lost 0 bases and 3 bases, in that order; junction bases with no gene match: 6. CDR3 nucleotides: TGTGCCAGCAGCCAAGAGGGGACAGGGAGGATCTACGAGCAGTACTTC. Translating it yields CASSQEGTGRIYEQYF.

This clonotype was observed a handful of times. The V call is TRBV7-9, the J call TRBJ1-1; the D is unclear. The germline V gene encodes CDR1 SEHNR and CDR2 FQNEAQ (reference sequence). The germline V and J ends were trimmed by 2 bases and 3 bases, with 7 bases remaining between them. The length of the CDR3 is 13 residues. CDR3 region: CASSLSLDTEAFF. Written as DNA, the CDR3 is TGTGCCAGCAGCTTATCTTTAGACACTGAAGCTTTCTTT. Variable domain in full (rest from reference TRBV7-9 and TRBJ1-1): DTGVSQNPRHKITKRGQNVTFRCDPISEHNRLYWYRQTLGQGPEFLTYFQNEAQLEKSRLLSDRFSAERPKGSFSTLEIQRTEQGDSAMYLCASSLSLDTEAFFGQGTRLTVV.

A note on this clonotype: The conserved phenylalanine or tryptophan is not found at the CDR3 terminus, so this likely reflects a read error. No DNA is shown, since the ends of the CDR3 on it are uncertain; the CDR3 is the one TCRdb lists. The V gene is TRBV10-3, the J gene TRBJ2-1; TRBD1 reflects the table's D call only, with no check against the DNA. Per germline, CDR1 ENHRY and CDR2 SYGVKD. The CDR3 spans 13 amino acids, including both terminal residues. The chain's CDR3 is CAIREGSATGAAI.

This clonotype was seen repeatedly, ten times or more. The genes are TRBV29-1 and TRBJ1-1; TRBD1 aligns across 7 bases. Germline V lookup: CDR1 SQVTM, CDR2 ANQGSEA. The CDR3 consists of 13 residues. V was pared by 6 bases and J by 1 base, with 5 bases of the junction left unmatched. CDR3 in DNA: TGCAGCGTCCTGGACAGGACGAACACTGAAGCTTTCTTT. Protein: CSVLDRTNTEAFF.

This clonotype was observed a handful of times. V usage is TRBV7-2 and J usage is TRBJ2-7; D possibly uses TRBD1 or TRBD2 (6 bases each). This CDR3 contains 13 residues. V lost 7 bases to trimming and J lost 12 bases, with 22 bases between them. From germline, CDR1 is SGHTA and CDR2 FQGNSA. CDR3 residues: CASNPGGSPYGYF. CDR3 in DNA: TGTGCCAGCAACCCCGGGGGCTCCCCATATGGGTACTTC. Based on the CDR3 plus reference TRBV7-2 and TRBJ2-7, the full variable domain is GAGVSQSPSNKVTEKGKDVELRCDPISGHTALYWYRQSLGQGLEFLIYFQGNSAPDKSGLPSDRFSAERTGGSVSTLTIQRTQQEDSAVYLCASNPGGSPYGYFGPGTRLTVT.

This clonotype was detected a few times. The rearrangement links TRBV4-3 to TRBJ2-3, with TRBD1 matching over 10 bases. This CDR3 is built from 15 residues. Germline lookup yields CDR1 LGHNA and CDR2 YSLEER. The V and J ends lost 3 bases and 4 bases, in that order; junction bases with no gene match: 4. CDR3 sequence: CASSQPGQGPDTQYF. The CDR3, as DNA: TGCGCCAGCAGCCAGCCGGGACAGGGGCCAGATACGCAGTATTTT.

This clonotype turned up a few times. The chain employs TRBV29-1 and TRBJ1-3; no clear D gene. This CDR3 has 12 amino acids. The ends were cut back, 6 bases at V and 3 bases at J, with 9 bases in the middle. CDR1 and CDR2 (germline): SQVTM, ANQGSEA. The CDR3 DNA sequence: TGCAGCGTCCAAGACAATGGAAACACCATATATTTT. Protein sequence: CSVQDNGNTIYF. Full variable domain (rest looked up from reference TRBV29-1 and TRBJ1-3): SAVISQKPSRDICQRGTSLTIQCQVDSQVTMMFWYRQQPGQSLTLIATANQGSEATYESGFVIDKFPISRPNLTFSTLTVSNMSPEDSSIYLCSVQDNGNTIYFGEGSWLTVV.

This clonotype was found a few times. CDR3 protein: CASSQSPEGGGYTF. The CDR3 region has the DNA TGCGCCAGCAGTCAATCGCCGGAGGGAGGGGGCTACACCTTC. The chain couples TRBV23-1 to TRBJ1-2; D gene uncertain. TRBV23-1 is identified as an open reading frame with a role that is uncertain. V was trimmed by 0 bases and J by 8 bases, leaving 13 bases between them. The CDR3 sequence is 14 residues long.

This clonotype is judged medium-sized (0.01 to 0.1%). This CDR3 is CASSPDGLLRGTDTQYF. DNA for the CDR3: TGCGCCAGCAGCCCCGATGGACTGCTTCGGGGCACAGATACGCAGTATTTT. V and J are TRBV5-1 and TRBJ2-3, with a weak D call TRBD2 (5 bases). Trimming removed 4 bases from V and 1 base from J, with 19 bases in between. Germline lookup yields CDR1 SGHRS and CDR2 YFSETQ. The CDR3 runs to 17 residues.

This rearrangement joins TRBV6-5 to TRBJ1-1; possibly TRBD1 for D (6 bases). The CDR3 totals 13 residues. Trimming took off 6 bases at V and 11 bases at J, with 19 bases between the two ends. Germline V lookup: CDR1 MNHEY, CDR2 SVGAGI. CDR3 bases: TGTGCCAGCAGAACAGGGTCTGGTTACCTGGCTTTCTTT. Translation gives CASRTGSGYLAFF.

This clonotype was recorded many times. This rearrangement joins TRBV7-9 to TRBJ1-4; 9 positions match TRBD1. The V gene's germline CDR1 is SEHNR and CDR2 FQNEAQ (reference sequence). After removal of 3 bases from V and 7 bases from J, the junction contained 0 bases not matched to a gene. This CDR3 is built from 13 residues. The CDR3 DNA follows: TGTGCCAGCAGCTTGGACAGGGGTGAAAAACTGTTTTTT. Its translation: CASSLDRGEKLFF.

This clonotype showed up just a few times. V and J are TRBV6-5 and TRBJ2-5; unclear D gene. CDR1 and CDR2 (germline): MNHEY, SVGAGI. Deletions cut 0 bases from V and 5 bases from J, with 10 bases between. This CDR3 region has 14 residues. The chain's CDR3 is CASSYSIYQETQYF. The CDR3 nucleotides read TGTGCCAGCAGTTACTCGATTTATCAGGAGACCCAGTACTTC.

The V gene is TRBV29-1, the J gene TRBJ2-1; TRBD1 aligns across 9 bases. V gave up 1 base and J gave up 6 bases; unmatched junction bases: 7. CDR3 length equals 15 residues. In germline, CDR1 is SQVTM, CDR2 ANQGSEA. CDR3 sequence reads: CSVEGDRESPNEQFF. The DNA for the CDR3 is TGCAGCGTTGAAGGGGACAGGGAAAGCCCCAATGAGCAGTTCTTC.

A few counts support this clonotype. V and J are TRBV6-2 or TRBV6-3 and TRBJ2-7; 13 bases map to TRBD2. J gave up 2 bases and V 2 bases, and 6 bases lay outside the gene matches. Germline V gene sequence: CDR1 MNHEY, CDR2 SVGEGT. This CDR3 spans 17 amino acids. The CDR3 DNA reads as TGTGCCAGCAGTTACGACCCCACTAGCGGGAGGGCCTACGAGCAGTACGTC. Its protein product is CASSYDPTSGRAYEQYV.

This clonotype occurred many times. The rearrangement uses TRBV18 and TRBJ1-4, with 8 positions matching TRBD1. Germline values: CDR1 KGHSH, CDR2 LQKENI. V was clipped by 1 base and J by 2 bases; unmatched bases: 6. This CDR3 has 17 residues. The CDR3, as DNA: TGTGCCAGCTCACCACGCGGACAGGGAAAGACTAATGAAAAACTGTTTTTT. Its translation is CASSPRGQGKTNEKLFF.